One sample yielded the 30 T cell receptor beta chains listed below, sequenced in a study of CD8+ T cells in alopecia areata. cDNA prepared by RNA extraction and subsequent reverse transcription served as the template for sequencing. TCRdb keeps only in-frame clones here, not all; method: immunoSEQ multiplex PCR. The table includes 200,000 to 250,000 clones, 50% to 70% detected once. This sample's treatment: oral pan-JAK inhibitor, 5-10 mg twice daily. Sequenced here: CD4+ T cells sorted from blood, sampled at week 4, from a patient treated with tofacitinib. These receptors were obtained from a human donor with alopecia areata.

This clone has more than one count but fewer than ten. V gene TRBV9 combines with J gene TRBJ2-5; 12 bases align to TRBD2. The CDR3 runs to 14 residues. V trimming: 4 bases; J trimming: 6 bases; junction bases outside the gene matches: 4. Germline CDR1 SGDLS, CDR2 YYNGEE. The CDR3 DNA reads as TGTGCCAGCAGCAAACTAGCGGGGGGTAAGACCCAGTACTTC. Amino acid sequence: CASSKLAGGKTQYF.

The J gene is TRBJ1-1, the V gene TRBV29-1; 12 bases fit TRBD1. This CDR3 has 13 residues. V shed 6 bases and J 7 bases; nucleotides not matched to a gene: 6. Per the germline V gene, CDR1 is SQVTM and CDR2 is ANQGSEA. CDR3 protein: CSVGTGGENEAFF. CDR3 nucleotides: TGCAGCGTGGGGACAGGGGGCGAGAATGAAGCTTTCTTT.

The chain uses TRBV4-3 and TRBJ1-2; D call uncertain. Germline V gives CDR1 LGHNA, CDR2 YSLEER. This CDR3 region has 15 residues. The V end was cut by 0 bases, the J end by 4 bases, with 12 bases between. CDR3 region: CASSQEPGTTYGYTF. The CDR3 DNA reads TGCGCCAGCAGCCAAGAGCCGGGAACCACCTATGGCTACACCTTC.

In its sample, this clone was seen a few times. V and J are TRBV29-1 and TRBJ2-5; 7 nucleotides line up with TRBD1. Germline assignment: CDR1 SQVTM and CDR2 ANQGSEA. The CDR3 has 13 residues. V lost 7 bases and J lost 5; bases outside the gene matches: 10. The CDR3 DNA follows: TGCAGCGGGGGACAGTTGGATGGGGAGACCCAGTACTTC. Its protein product is CSGGQLDGETQYF.

The chain uses TRBV11-2 and TRBJ2-3; 7 bases match TRBD1. The CDR3 runs to 14 residues. With V trimmed by 5 bases and J by 7 bases, 9 bases remained unmatched. Germline values: CDR1 SGHAT, CDR2 FQNNGV. The CDR3 DNA reads TGTGCCAGCAGCACCACAGGGGTGATAAATACGCAGTATTTT. This translates into CASSTTGVINTQYF.

This chain connects TRBV18 to TRBJ2-3; D is ambiguous. CDR3 length: 16 amino acids. Germline-derived CDR1 and CDR2 are KGHSH and LQKENI. V was pared by 2 bases and J by 0 bases, with 12 bases between. The CDR3 sequence: CASSPSATTSTDTQYF. DNA for the CDR3: TGTGCCAGCTCACCATCGGCAACGACTAGCACAGATACGCAGTATTTT.

This clone was recorded only once. The V call is TRBV29-1, the J call TRBJ2-3; TRBD2 might be the D (6 bases). This CDR3 has 14 residues. Germline-derived CDR1 and CDR2 are SQVTM and ANQGSEA. Trimming stripped 7 bases from V and 2 bases from J, with 16 bases between. CDR3 loop: CSDRLGGYTDTQYF. In DNA form, the CDR3 reads TGCAGCGACCGGTTGGGAGGTTACACAGATACGCAGTATTTT.

The chain links TRBV25-1 to TRBJ1-2, with unresolved D. CDR1 is MGHDK, CDR2 SYGVNS, per germline. The CDR3 extends over 13 amino acids. V dropped 1 base and J dropped 4 bases, with 7 bases sitting between them. CDR3 in DNA: TGTGCCAGCAGTGAATCGGGCAGCTATGGCTACACCTTC. This encodes CASSESGSYGYTF.

This clone has more than one count but fewer than ten. V is TRBV19 and J is TRBJ1-1; tentative D call: TRBD1 (5 bases). The V end lost 8 bases, the J end lost 5 bases, and 15 bases lay between the germline ends. Germline V gene lookup returns CDR1 LNHDA and CDR2 SQIVND (reference sequence). The CDR3 contains 13 residues. CDR3 bases: TGTGCCAGTGACAGCCCGACGGGTACTGAAGCTTTCTTT. Protein sequence: CASDSPTGTEAFF.

The chain joins TRBV14 to TRBJ2-7, with 10 bases fitting TRBD1. J gave up 10 bases and V 2 bases, and 5 bases lay outside the gene matches. Germline CDR1 reads SGHDN; CDR2 reads FVKESK. The CDR3 spans 13 residues. DNA for the CDR3: TGTGCCAGCAGCCAAATCGGGACAGGGGTTCAGTACTTC. It specifies CASSQIGTGVQYF.

The rearrangement uses TRBV5-6 and TRBJ2-2, with TRBD1 matching 7 bases. V lost 0 bases and J lost 1; bases outside the gene matches: 3. This CDR3 region has 16 residues. The germline CDR1 and CDR2 sequences are SGHDT and YYEEEE. CDR3 sequence (DNA): TGTGCCAGCAGCTTGGACAGGGGACGGAACACCGGGGAGCTGTTTTTT. Translating it yields CASSLDRGRNTGELFF.

The chain couples TRBV7-9 to TRBJ2-2; no definite D call. V shed 5 bases and J shed 1 base, with 8 bases lying between them. The CDR3 runs 14 residues. Per the germline V gene, CDR1 is SEHNR and CDR2 is FQNEAQ (reference sequence). The CDR3: CASSPSLNTGELFF. The CDR3, as DNA: TGTGCCAGCAGCCCGAGTCTGAACACCGGGGAGCTGTTTTTT.

The chain combines TRBV5-1 with TRBJ2-1; 11 bases are shared with TRBD1. Trimming at V came to 4 bases and at J to 7 bases, leaving 7 bases not matched to a gene. The CDR3 totals 15 residues. The germline CDR1 and CDR2 sequences are SGHRS and YFSETQ. The CDR3 DNA sequence: TGCGCCAGCAGCACCGGACAGGGGGCCTTTAATGAGCAGTTCTTC. This encodes CASSTGQGAFNEQFF.

This clone was seen more than once but under ten times. The V call is TRBV7-3, the J call TRBJ1-2; 9 nucleotides align to TRBD1. CDR3 length: 16 amino acids. The J segment lost 7 bases and the V segment lost 1 base, leaving 10 bases of the junction unmatched. CDR1 and CDR2 (germline): SGHTA, FQGTGA. CDR3 nucleotide sequence: TGTGCCAGCAGCTTAAACCCCCGACAGGGGGTAAGTGGCTACACCTTC. It is translated as CASSLNPRQGVSGYTF.

This chain joins TRBV27 and TRBJ2-1; the match to TRBD2 covers 9 bases. The CDR3 totals 17 residues. The V gene end was trimmed by 5 bases and the J gene end by 2 bases; junction bases not matched to a gene: 10. Germline V lookup: CDR1 MNHEY, CDR2 SMNVEV (reference sequence). The CDR3 is CASSTLKRGATYNEQFF. CDR3 nucleotide sequence: TGTGCCAGCAGTACCCTAAAGCGGGGGGCTACCTACAATGAGCAGTTCTTC.

This clone showed up many times. This chain uses TRBV29-1 with TRBJ2-1, with a tentative D call TRBD2 (6 bases). The V gene lost 3 bases and the J gene lost 0 bases, with 6 bases spanning the gap. CDR1 is SQVTM and CDR2 is ANQGSEA in the germline V gene. The CDR3 spans 13 residues. The CDR3 is CSVDGSSYNEQFF. CDR3 in DNA: TGCAGCGTTGACGGGAGCTCCTACAATGAGCAGTTCTTC.

This clone was seen a handful of times. CDR3 in amino acids: CASSLVPTGEAEAFF. CDR3 nucleotides: TGCGCCAGCAGCTTGGTCCCGACAGGGGAAGCTGAAGCTTTCTTT. The J gene is TRBJ1-1, the V gene TRBV5-1; 8 bases map to TRBD1. V lost 0 bases, J lost 6 bases, and 7 bases stayed unmatched. This CDR3 contains 15 residues. Germline V gene lookup returns CDR1 SGHRS and CDR2 YFSETQ.

The J gene is TRBJ1-5, the V gene TRBV6-1, with a tentative D call TRBD1 (5 bases). V shed 2 bases and J shed 1 base, with 15 bases lying between them. The CDR3 loop spans 17 amino acids. CDR1 and CDR2 from the germline V gene are MNHNS and SASEGT. This CDR3 is CASSEQTAVGSNQPQHF. The CDR3 nucleotides are TGTGCCAGCAGTGAACAGACAGCGGTCGGGAGCAATCAGCCCCAGCATTTT.

As to this clone: The same CDR3 also results from other DNA sequences found in this sample. The V call is TRBV30, the J call TRBJ2-7; D remains ambiguous. V gave up 0 bases and J gave up 2 bases, with 5 bases separating them. The CDR3 is 12 amino acids. Germline assignment: CDR1 GTSNPN and CDR2 SVGIG (reference sequence). CDR3 in DNA: TGTGCCTGGAGTGTCGGCCCCTACGAGCAGTACTTC. This sequence encodes CAWSVGPYEQYF.

This clone was seen more than once but under ten times. The genes are TRBV9 and TRBJ2-5; 10 nucleotides line up with TRBD2. The CDR3 contains 14 residues. V dropped 2 bases and J dropped 4; count of bases not matched to a gene: 2. Germline CDR1 and CDR2: SGDLS and YYNGEE. CDR3 bases: TGTGCCAGCAGCGTTAGCGGGGGGTCAGAGACCCAGTACTTC. This sequence encodes CASSVSGGSETQYF.

The chain employs TRBV12-5 and TRBJ1-5; tentative D call: TRBD1 (5 bases). The germline V gene has CDR1 LGHNT and CDR2 FRNRAP. Between the trimmed V and J ends, which lost 1 base and 11 bases, there was a span of 12 bases. The CDR3 length is 13 residues. The CDR3 sequence is CASGLDLLGAQHF. The CDR3 DNA reads as TGTGCTAGTGGTTTGGATCTCCTGGGGGCCCAGCATTTT.

The V and J genes are TRBV30 and TRBJ1-4; 7 nucleotides align to TRBD1. The CDR3 is 14 amino acids. V shed 5 bases, J shed 1 base, and the junction held 4 bases outside the gene matches. Germline V gene lookup returns CDR1 GTSNPN and CDR2 SVGIG (reference sequence). The CDR3 here is CAWRHRGTNEKLFF. CDR3 coding DNA: TGTGCCTGGCGGCACAGGGGAACTAATGAAAAACTGTTTTTT. Together with reference TRBV30 and TRBJ1-4, the CDR3 gives the full variable domain: SQTIHQWPATLVQPVGSPLSLECTVEGTSNPNLYWYRQAAGRGLQLLFYSVGIGQISSEVPQNLSASRPQDRQFILSSKKLLLSDSGFYLCAWRHRGTNEKLFFGSGTQLSVL.

The V call is TRBV18, the J call TRBJ2-3; the D gene is possibly TRBD2 (6 bases). V shed 4 bases and J shed 0 bases, with 11 bases lying between them. Per the germline V gene, CDR1 is KGHSH and CDR2 is LQKENI. The CDR3 covers 15 residues. The CDR3 region is CASSRDGGSTDTQYF. CDR3 bases: TGTGCCAGCTCACGGGACGGGGGTAGCACAGATACGCAGTATTTT.

The genes are TRBV30 and TRBJ1-2; weak D call: TRBD1 (6 bases). The germline gives CDR1 GTSNPN, CDR2 SVGIG (reference sequence). This CDR3 is built from 13 residues. Trimming took 0 bases from V and 8 from J, leaving 13 bases between them. The CDR3 bases are TGTGCCTGGAGTGTACCGGCCCAGGGGGGCTACACCTTC. Its translation: CAWSVPAQGGYTF.

J is TRBJ2-3 and V is TRBV30, with D perhaps matching TRBD1 or TRBD2 (5 bases each). The V end was cut by 0 bases, the J end by 2 bases, with 9 bases between. This CDR3 region has 14 residues. Looked up from germline, CDR1 is GTSNPN and CDR2 is SVGIG (reference sequence). The CDR3 region has the DNA TGTGCCTGGAGTGTACCGGGGCTCACAGATACGCAGTATTTT. Its protein product is CAWSVPGLTDTQYF.

The J gene is TRBJ1-2, the V gene TRBV27, with a possible D match to TRBD1 (6 bases). Trimming stripped 6 bases from V and 0 bases from J, with 11 bases between. CDR3 length: 14 amino acids. Germline V gene data show CDR1 as MNHEY and CDR2 as SMNVEV (reference sequence). CDR3 sequence: CASRTGPANYGYTF. The CDR3 nucleotides are TGTGCCAGCAGGACAGGACCCGCTAACTATGGCTACACCTTC.

This clone has only one observation. The chain recombines TRBV7-9 with TRBJ2-5; D uncertain. This CDR3 comprises 12 residues. V was clipped by 0 bases and J by 7 bases, with 6 bases between them. The V gene's germline CDR1 is SEHNR and CDR2 FQNEAQ (reference sequence). The CDR3 DNA reads TGTGCCAGCAGCTTAGCGGGCAGGACCCAGTACTTC. It specifies CASSLAGRTQYF.

This chain joins TRBV2 and TRBJ2-5; D might be TRBD1 or TRBD2, each matching 5 bases. The germline V gene has CDR1 SNHLY and CDR2 FYNNEI. CDR3 length equals 14 residues. The germline V and J ends were trimmed by 7 bases and 4 bases, with 16 bases remaining between them. CDR3 sequence: CASKVGPTGETQYF. The CDR3 DNA reads as TGTGCCAGCAAGGTGGGACCGACGGGAGAGACCCAGTACTTC.

This clone was observed once. This chain connects TRBV30 to TRBJ1-1; a possible D gene is TRBD1 (5 bases). V was shortened by 0 bases and J by 3 bases, with 8 bases between the two germline ends. The CDR3 extends over 13 amino acids. CDR1 is GTSNPN, CDR2 SVGIG, per germline (reference sequence). CDR3 DNA sequence: TGTGCCTGGAGTGTCCTAGGGGACACTGAAGCTTTCTTT. It specifies CAWSVLGDTEAFF.

The V call is TRBV11-3, the J call TRBJ2-5; D ambiguous. CDR1 and CDR2 from the germline V gene are SGHNT and YENEEA. V was shortened by 4 bases and J by 1 base, with 19 bases between the two germline ends. The CDR3 has 17 residues. For the CDR3, the DNA is TGTGCCAGCAGCTATGATCCGGCACAGCCCCTCCAAGAGACCCAGTACTTC. Translating gives CASSYDPAQPLQETQYF.